The entry that follows covers one T cell receptor beta chain sequence. This entry is derived from a study of shared T cell receptors in the human thymus. The table came from immunoSEQ multiplex PCR; TCRdb's copy has only in-frame clones and leaves some out. The sample holds about 400,000 clones; approximately 95% are singletons and the top ten take 0.015% to 0.025%. The V end lost 5 bases, the J end lost 0 bases, and 24 bases lay between the germline ends. The CDR3 has 19 residues. Germline CDR1 MNHEY, CDR2 SMNVEV (reference sequence). The rearrangement links TRBV27 to TRBJ2-3; the D call may be TRBD1 or TRBD2 (5 bases each). The origin of this receptor is a human donor. Material: thymocytes. CDR3 nucleotide sequence: TGTGCCAGCAGTCACCCCTCCCGACCGGGGCGCCTTAGCACAGATACGCAGTATTTT. Translated: CASSHPSRPGRLSTDTQYF.